The 18 T cell receptor beta chains below all came from one sample that was sequenced in a study of blood T cells in healthy people across ages. Combining a sample-barcoded 5' primer with a J-beta primer mix, a second PCR ran for roughly 7 to 12 cycles. TCRdb re-called the 5' RACE reads with MiXCR, one entry per CDR3 protein. The sample records around 800,000 distinct CDR3 sequences, less than 70% being singletons. Sequencing was carried out using blood. The receptor set was obtained from a man at least 80 years old in good health.

The rearrangement links TRBV20-1 to TRBJ2-3; 14 nucleotides agree with TRBD2. CDR3 length: 16 amino acids. The germline V gene encodes CDR1 DFQATT and CDR2 SNEGSKA (reference sequence). V dropped 6 bases and J dropped 4; count of bases not matched to a gene: 9. Here the CDR3 DNA reads TGCAGTGCCCATTGGACTAGCGGGAGGACACCAGATACGCAGTATTTT. Translating gives CSAHWTSGRTPDTQYF.

The chain carries TRBV28 and TRBJ2-7; either TRBD1 or TRBD2 may supply D (5 bases each). The CDR3 totals 13 residues. Germline V gene data show CDR1 as MDHEN and CDR2 as SYDVKM. V was pared by 7 bases and J by 5 bases, with 15 bases between. The CDR3 coding sequence is TGTGCCAGCAATGAGGGGTCGGTGAACGAGCAGTACTTC. The encoded protein is CASNEGSVNEQYF. The full variable domain, its missing parts supplied by reference TRBV28 and TRBJ2-7, is DVKVTQSSRYLVKRTGEKVFLECVQDMDHENMFWYRQDPGLGLRLIYFSYDVKMKEKGDIPEGYSVSREKKERFSLILESASTNQTSMYLCASNEGSVNEQYFGPGTRLTVT.

J is TRBJ2-7 and V is TRBV4-1; TRBD2 matches 8 bases. After removal of 3 bases from V and 1 base from J, the junction contained 8 bases not matched to a gene. The CDR3 sequence is 16 residues long. CDR1 is MGHRA and CDR2 is YSYEKL in the germline V gene. The CDR3 region has the DNA TGCGCCAGCAGCCAGCCAACTAGCGGCAGTTCCTACGAGCAGTACTTC. This encodes CASSQPTSGSSYEQYF.

This clonotype was seen a handful of times. This chain joins TRBV21-1 and TRBJ1-5; the table's D call TRBD1 went unverified against the DNA. TRBV21-1 is designated a pseudogene. The CDR3 loop spans 14 amino acids. The CDR3: CASSRRVSNQPQHF. CDR3 nucleotides: TGTGCCAGCAGCCGCCGGGTTAGCAATCAGCCCCAGCATTTT.

This sequence joins TRBV11-3 and TRBJ2-3, with D maybe TRBD2 (7 bases). The CDR3 runs to 15 residues. V lost 5 bases and J 2 bases, leaving 14 bases between the germline ends. Germline V lookup: CDR1 SGHNT, CDR2 YENEEA. In DNA, the CDR3 is TGTGCCAGCAGCCCCGGAGGGGGGGACACAGATACGCAGTATTTT. Protein sequence: CASSPGGGDTDTQYF. The full variable domain, completed using reference TRBV11-3 and TRBJ2-3, is EAGVVQSPRYKIIEKKQPVAFWCNPISGHNTLYWYLQNLGQGPELLIRYENEEAVDDSQLPKDRFSAERLKGVDSTLKIQPAELGDSAVYLCASSPGGGDTDTQYFGPGTRLTVL.

The V and J genes are TRBV12-3 or TRBV12-4 and TRBJ2-1, with 8 bases lining up with TRBD2. Gene TRBJ2-7 matches the end of the DNA better, so the J call may be wrong. The CDR3 consists of 15 residues. The CDR3 bases are TGTGCCAGCAGTTTAAGGGCGGGAGGTCGGGACGAGCAGTACTTC. This translates into CASSLRAGGRDEQYF.

The genes are TRBV7-2 and TRBJ2-1, with 8 bases lining up with TRBD2. J gave up 2 bases and V 5 bases, and 5 bases lay outside the gene matches. From germline, CDR1 is SGHTA and CDR2 FQGNSA. The CDR3 covers 15 residues. The CDR3 sequence is CASSPFSGTYNEQFF. CDR3 in DNA: TGTGCCAGCAGCCCGTTTAGCGGGACCTACAATGAGCAGTTCTTC.

This clonotype was observed a handful of times. V and J are TRBV29-1 and TRBJ2-5; tentative D call: TRBD1 (6 bases). The CDR3 is 13 residues long. Germline values: CDR1 SQVTM, CDR2 ANQGSEA. Trimming left V 6 bases short and J 6 bases short, with 17 bases between. The chain's CDR3 is CSVTGTTVKTQYF. The CDR3 nucleotides are TGCAGCGTCACCGGGACAACGGTAAAGACCCAGTACTTC.

The V gene is TRBV7-9, the J gene TRBJ2-3; D possibly uses TRBD1 or TRBD2 (7 bases each). CDR1 is SEHNR and CDR2 is FQNEAQ in the germline V gene (reference sequence). The CDR3 covers 15 residues. Trimming pared 4 bases from V and 14 bases from J, leaving 25 bases between. CDR3 DNA: TGTGCCAGCAGCTCAGCGGGACAGACGCACAGAGACGCGTATTTT. Translated: CASSSAGQTHRDAYF.

This clonotype was counted only a few times. The J gene is TRBJ2-1, the V gene TRBV12-5; D possibly matches TRBD1 or TRBD2 (5 bases each). V shed 4 bases and J shed 6 bases, with 10 bases lying between them. Germline values: CDR1 LGHNT, CDR2 FRNRAP. The CDR3 has 13 amino acids. The CDR3 here is CASGSRDGNEQFF. The CDR3 DNA reads as TGTGCTAGTGGTTCGAGGGACGGCAATGAGCAGTTCTTC.

The chain has TRBV20-1 and TRBJ2-7, with D perhaps being TRBD1 or TRBD2 (5 bases each). V lost 0 bases and J 2 bases, leaving 11 bases between the germline ends. The CDR3 consists of 14 residues. Germline V gene sequence: CDR1 DFQATT, CDR2 SNEGSKA (reference sequence). The CDR3 nucleotides read TGCAGTGCTAGAGAGTGGGGGATACCCTACGAGCAGTACTTC. Protein product: CSAREWGIPYEQYF.

The chain employs TRBV28 and TRBJ2-1, with D unresolved. Trimming removed 3 bases at V and 6 bases at J, with 12 bases between. The CDR3 extends over 14 amino acids. Germline CDR1 reads MDHEN; CDR2 reads SYDVKM. This CDR3 reads CASSLPMGSNEQFF. In DNA form, the CDR3 reads TGTGCCAGCAGTTTGCCTATGGGTAGCAATGAGCAGTTCTTC.

J is TRBJ2-7 and V is TRBV3-1; 8 bases agree with TRBD1. This CDR3 spans 16 amino acids. The germline V gene has CDR1 LGHDT and CDR2 YNNKEL (reference sequence). V gave up 4 bases and J gave up 0 bases; unmatched junction bases: 8. In DNA, the CDR3 is TGTGCCAGCAGCCGGACTACAGGGGGGAGCTCCTACGAGCAGTACTTC. Its translation is CASSRTTGGSSYEQYF.

The chain recombines TRBV29-1 with TRBJ2-3; no clear D. The germline V gene encodes CDR1 SQVTM and CDR2 ANQGSEA. This CDR3 region has 13 residues. Trimming left V 1 base short and J 6 bases short, with 11 bases between. CDR3 loop: CSVEGQEGDTQYF. DNA of the CDR3: TGCAGCGTTGAAGGCCAGGAAGGGGATACGCAGTATTTT.

This clonotype was observed a handful of times. The J gene is TRBJ2-1, the V gene TRBV29-1; 8 bases are shared with TRBD1. CDR1 SQVTM and CDR2 ANQGSEA come from the germline V gene. The CDR3 extends over 14 amino acids. V lost 6 bases to trimming and J lost 4 bases; unmatched junction nucleotides: 8. CDR3 nucleotides: TGCAGCGTCGCAGACAGGGGTTGGTACAATGAGCAGTTCTTC. Encoded protein: CSVADRGWYNEQFF.

This chain uses TRBV11-2 with TRBJ2-3; D may correspond to TRBD1 or TRBD2 (6 bases each). Germline CDR1 and CDR2: SGHAT and FQNNGV. With 3 bases removed from V and 2 bases from J, the gap between germline ends came to 18 bases. The CDR3 extends over 17 amino acids. This CDR3 reads CASSFVGGGAPTDTQYF. The CDR3 region has the DNA TGTGCCAGCAGCTTTGTGGGGGGCGGGGCGCCCACAGATACGCAGTATTTT.

Comments on this clonotype: The junction does not match germline at one end; this may be a read error. The chain couples TRBV6-6 to TRBJ1-1; no definite D call. The CDR3 has 13 residues. Germline loops: CDR1 MNHNY, CDR2 SVGAGI (reference sequence). CDR3 DNA sequence: TGTGCCAGCAGTGACTCGGGAGGGACTGAAGCTTTCTTT. This sequence encodes CASSDSGGTEAFF.

The J gene is TRBJ1-2, the V gene TRBV6-6; TRBD1 aligns across 9 bases. Germline CDR1 MNHNY, CDR2 SVGAGI (reference sequence). The CDR3 has 13 amino acids. V lost 5 bases, J lost 10 bases, and 8 bases stayed unmatched. The CDR3 region is CASSPGTGNAYTF. DNA for the CDR3: TGTGCCAGCAGTCCCGGGACAGGGAATGCCTACACCTTC.